The 18 T cell receptor beta chains given below trace back to one sample, sequenced in a study of blood T cell repertoires in COVID-19. The method was immunoSEQ multiplex PCR; TCRdb's version includes in-frame clones alone and lacks a portion of them. The sample carries roughly 36,000 clones, about 85% recorded once. Material: peripheral blood. These TCRs come from a man between 60 and 75 years old with acute or convalescent COVID-19.

The CDR3, as DNA: TGTGCCAGCAGCTTGAGCGCGCCCACTGAAGCTTTCTTT. Translated, it gives CASSLSAPTEAFF. V gene TRBV5-5 combines with J gene TRBJ1-1; D ambiguous. V lost 1 base and J 4 bases, leaving 8 bases between the germline ends. The CDR3 length is 13 residues. CDR1 is SGHKS and CDR2 is YYEKEE in the germline V gene (reference sequence).

V gene TRBV7-3 combines with J gene TRBJ2-1, with a tentative D call TRBD1 (5 bases). Per germline, CDR1 SGHTA and CDR2 FQGTGA. Trimming shortened V by 3 bases and J by 3 bases, and 6 bases separated the two germline ends. The CDR3 is 13 amino acids. The CDR3 DNA follows: TGTGCCAGCAGCTTGACAGACTACAATGAGCAGTTCTTC. It is translated as CASSLTDYNEQFF.

In its sample, this clone is medium-sized. The CDR3 DNA is TGTGCCAGCAGTTACTCCGAGAATTTTAATCAGCCCCAGCATTTT. It encodes CASSYSENFNQPQHF. The chain recombines TRBV6-2 or TRBV6-3 with TRBJ1-5; D ambiguous. V dropped 0 bases and J dropped 4 bases, with 10 bases sitting between them. This CDR3 region has 15 residues. Germline CDR1 MNHEY, CDR2 SVGEGT.

This clone was picked up a small number of times. This chain joins TRBV14 and TRBJ1-3; tentative D call: TRBD1 (6 bases). V lost 4 bases and J lost 6, with 13 bases in between. This CDR3 has 14 amino acids. Per germline, CDR1 SGHDN and CDR2 FVKESK. The CDR3 DNA follows: TGTGCCAGCAGCCGAGGGGGGGATACAAACACCATATATTTT. This encodes CASSRGGDTNTIYF.

V usage is TRBV10-3 and J usage is TRBJ1-2; 7 nucleotides agree with TRBD1. The trim removed 5 bases at V and 9 bases at J, leaving 18 bases unmatched. CDR3 length equals 16 residues. The germline V gene has CDR1 ENHRY and CDR2 SYGVKD. CDR3 coding DNA: TGTGCCATCAGTTTTACAGGGGATCCGAAGGTGGATAGCTACACCTTC. This sequence encodes CAISFTGDPKVDSYTF.

The chain carries TRBV29-1 and TRBJ1-1, with 8 bases aligning to TRBD1. V lost 6 bases and J lost 4; bases outside the gene matches: 13. This CDR3 is 15 amino acids long. CDR1 is SQVTM and CDR2 is ANQGSEA in the germline V gene. CDR3 loop: CSVVGQGMPSTEAFF. CDR3 nucleotide sequence: TGCAGCGTAGTCGGACAGGGTATGCCGAGCACTGAAGCTTTCTTT.

The gene calls are TRBV3-1 (or the pseudogene TRBV3-2) and TRBJ2-3, with 9 bases lining up with TRBD2. The CDR3 sequence is 13 residues long. The germline CDR1 and CDR2 sequences are LGHDT and YNNKEL (reference sequence). The junction had 4 bases not matched to a gene; V was cut back by 1 base and J by 11 bases. CDR3 DNA sequence: TGTGCCAGCAGCCAAGGCGGGAGGGCGGGGCAGTATTTT. Translating it yields CASSQGGRAGQYF.

The rearrangement joins TRBV30 to TRBJ1-4, with D unclear. Germline CDR1 is GTSNPN and CDR2 is SVGIG (reference sequence). This CDR3 has 15 residues. The V gene lost 4 bases and the J gene lost 0 bases, with 12 bases spanning the gap. The CDR3 is CAWKLAATTNEKLFF. The CDR3 nucleotides are TGTGCCTGGAAGCTAGCAGCTACAACTAATGAAAAACTGTTTTTT.

V usage is TRBV5-6 and J usage is TRBJ2-3; possible D gene TRBD2, 6 bases. The germline V gene encodes CDR1 SGHDT and CDR2 YYEEEE. The CDR3 spans 14 residues. Trimming removed 3 bases from V and 4 bases from J, with 12 bases in between. DNA for the CDR3: TGTGCCAGCAGCTGGGGGGAAGGTGCAGATACGCAGTATTTT. Protein: CASSWGEGADTQYF.

The V gene is TRBV28, the J gene TRBJ1-2; 7 bases are a match to TRBD1. With V trimmed by 1 base and J by 7 bases, 9 bases remained unmatched. This CDR3 is built from 15 residues. Germline values: CDR1 MDHEN, CDR2 SYDVKM. For the CDR3, the DNA is TGTGCCAGCAGTTTATTCCACAGGGGTAGCGGTGGCTACACCTTC. Translated, it gives CASSLFHRGSGGYTF.

V and J are TRBV19 and TRBJ1-1; D might be TRBD1 (6 bases). V was clipped by 6 bases and J by 6 bases, with 20 bases between them. The CDR3 has 15 amino acids. From germline, CDR1 is LNHDA and CDR2 SQIVND (reference sequence). The CDR3, as DNA: TGTGCCAGTAGATTTGCGCGGGGGGGCGACGCTGAAGCTTTCTTT. As protein: CASRFARGGDAEAFF.

The chain links TRBV29-1 to TRBJ1-4; tentatively, D is TRBD1 (6 bases). There are 13 residues in the CDR3. Per the germline V gene, CDR1 is SQVTM and CDR2 is ANQGSEA. V was shortened by 4 bases and J by 4 bases, with 10 bases between the two germline ends. The CDR3 region is CSVVDRHNEKLFF. DNA of the CDR3: TGCAGCGTTGTGGACAGACATAATGAAAAACTGTTTTTT. Looking up the rest from reference TRBV29-1 and TRBJ1-4 gives the full variable domain: SAVISQKPSRDICQRGTSLTIQCQVDSQVTMMFWYRQQPGQSLTLIATANQGSEATYESGFVIDKFPISRPNLTFSTLTVSNMSPEDSSIYLCSVVDRHNEKLFFGSGTQLSVL.

The rearrangement uses TRBV5-1 and TRBJ2-5; D uncertain. V was shortened by 2 bases and J by 2 bases, with 4 bases between the two germline ends. Germline loops: CDR1 SGHRS, CDR2 YFSETQ. The CDR3 length is 12 residues. CDR3 region: CASSFPQETQYF. The CDR3, as DNA: TGCGCCAGCAGCTTCCCACAAGAGACCCAGTACTTC.

V usage is TRBV11-2 and J usage is TRBJ1-4; possibly TRBD1 for D (5 bases). The germline V gene has CDR1 SGHAT and CDR2 FQNNGV. The CDR3 runs to 15 residues. V was cut by 5 bases and J by 10 bases, with 20 bases left in between. CDR3: CASSRDDRMVLKLFF. The CDR3 region has the DNA TGTGCCAGCAGCCGTGACGACAGAATGGTGCTAAAACTGTTTTTT.

The chain has TRBV6-6 and TRBJ2-3, with TRBD2 matching over 12 bases. There are 16 residues in the CDR3. V shed 7 bases and J 6 bases; nucleotides not matched to a gene: 11. Germline CDR1 MNHNY, CDR2 SVGAGI (reference sequence). CDR3 in amino acids: CASIGLAGGLRDTQYF. CDR3 in DNA: TGTGCCAGCATAGGGCTAGCGGGAGGGCTCCGGGATACGCAGTATTTT.

The chain recombines TRBV5-1 with TRBJ2-5; 9 bases are shared with TRBD2. Losses at the gene ends were 4 bases for V and 2 bases for J; bases not matched to a gene: 9. The germline V gene encodes CDR1 SGHRS and CDR2 YFSETQ. CDR3 size: 16 residues. CDR3 loop: CASSPQGAGGQETQYF. As DNA, the CDR3 is TGCGCCAGCAGCCCCCAAGGCGCGGGGGGGCAAGAGACCCAGTACTTC.

V usage is TRBV30 and J usage is TRBJ2-3; 8 bases fit TRBD1. The V segment lost 5 bases and the J segment 1 base; nucleotides outside the gene matches: 14. The CDR3 loop spans 17 amino acids. Germline values: CDR1 GTSNPN, CDR2 SVGIG (reference sequence). The CDR3 DNA reads as TGTGCCTGGGGTAGGGTAACAGGGGGAAGGGGCACAGATACGCAGTATTTT. It specifies CAWGRVTGGRGTDTQYF.

The V gene is TRBV12-3 or TRBV12-4, the J gene TRBJ2-3; D not resolved. Trimming pared 6 bases from V and 1 base from J, leaving 5 bases between. The CDR3 has 12 residues. The DNA of the CDR3 is TGTGCCAGCAGCCGAGGCACAGATACGCAGTATTTT. Encoded protein: CASSRGTDTQYF.